The sequence of this T cell receptor (beta chain) was determined in a study of early T cells in non-severe SARS-CoV-2 infection (dated by TCRdb to the early 2020s). In terms of the full investigation: TCR sequencing used bulk RNA from unsorted whole blood, so alpha and beta chains could not be paired.

Per the germline V gene, SNHLY is the CDR1 and FYNNEI is the CDR2. V drops 8 bases and J drops 2 bases, leaving 6 bases in between. The CDR3, cysteine through phenylalanine, is 11 amino acids long. Of the read, only the CDR3 DNA is kept; its 33 bases are in frame from base 1. This clonotype occurred a few times. Its cognate antigen has yet to be identified. No base qualities exist here, and no much larger clone lies one base off it. Receptors were amplified or captured by 5' RACE. The sequencer was a NextSeq 500. Unique molecular identifiers were attached to individual cDNA molecules in the TCR library protocol so that sequencing error and PCR bias could be corrected. Both TCR alpha and beta chains were sequenced, and tight co-correlation was observed between alpha and beta sequence abundances in each sample. Regarding the original processing steps: V gene, J gene and CDR3 annotation of TCR sequences was performed with Decombinator V4. TCRs were defined as expanded if a significant change between any two time points was detected under a Poisson model with p below 0.0001. TCR abundances were normalised to the total number of TCRs sequenced per sample and were expressed as counts per million. TRAV1-2 paired with TRAJ12, TRAJ20 or TRAJ33 defined MAIT TCRs, while TRAV10 paired with TRAJ18 defined iNKT TCRs. VDJdb, accessed 1 November 2021, was searched for CMV, EBV and SARS-CoV-2 annotated TCRs, excluding TCRs annotated for multiple antigens. TCRdb's own reprocessing of the public reads used fastp at Q25 and MiXCR and kept productive beta chains. Identical CDR3 protein sequences are pooled into one entry, listed with their most common genes and DNA. In this record, the V and J calls reflect TCRdb's handling and not the investigators' own analysis. The sample includes 55,000 to 85,000 distinct CDR3 sequences, with 9% to 10% observed a single time. Around 15% of the sample lies in the top ten.

Set within a cohort of healthcare workers in London, UK, this nested case-control study involved weekly PCR testing of nasopharyngeal swabs along with blood sampling. Healthcare workers were recruited during the week of the UK lockdown, between 23 and 31 March 2020, and followed weekly for up to about 15 weeks. Overall results and qualifications from the work: VDJdb matching was skewed toward anti-spike CD8 responses and likely underestimated virus-specific expansions by missing private and CD4 specificities.

The source is an adult who was a healthcare worker with PCR-confirmed SARS-CoV-2 infection or an uninfected control (not recorded which). The material sequenced was whole blood, taken at baseline. Recombination joined TRBV2 with TRBJ2-5, with no D gene named confidently. CDR3 sequence: CASGPQETQYF. The sequenced DNA is TGTGCCAGCGGACCACAAGAGACCCAGTACTTC.